This passage covers 13 T cell receptor beta chains from one sample sequenced in a study of blood T cell repertoires in COVID-19. Sequencing used immunoSEQ multiplex PCR; TCRdb keeps in-frame clones, though not all of them. The sample includes 200,000 to 300,000 clones, approximately 83% of them seen just once. Sequences were obtained from peripheral blood. The receptors were gathered from a human donor in a cohort sampled during active COVID-19.

The chain recombines TRBV19 with TRBJ2-3; D is possibly TRBD2 (6 bases). V was clipped by 4 bases and J by 2 bases, with 10 bases between them. The germline CDR1 and CDR2 sequences are LNHDA and SQIVND (reference sequence). The CDR3 length is 14 residues. This CDR3 is CASSRAGPTDTQYF. CDR3 nucleotides: TGTGCCAGTAGTAGGGCGGGGCCCACAGATACGCAGTATTTT.

The CDR3 is CASSSFTGDTQYF. The CDR3 DNA is TGCGCCAGCAGCTCTTTTACCGGGGATACGCAGTATTTT. J is TRBJ2-3 and V is TRBV5-1; no reliable D call. The CDR3 is 13 amino acids. CDR1 and CDR2 (germline): SGHRS, YFSETQ. Trimming took off 3 bases at V and 6 bases at J, with 11 bases between the two ends.

The V gene is TRBV3-1 (or the pseudogene TRBV3-2), the J gene TRBJ2-1; D possibly corresponds to TRBD1 (5 bases). V was pared by 0 bases and J by 3 bases, with 15 bases between. This CDR3 region has 17 residues. Germline V gene lookup returns CDR1 LGHDT and CDR2 YNNKEL (reference sequence). CDR3 in DNA: TGTGCCAGCAGCCAAGACCACCCCAGGGTCGTCTACAATGAGCAGTTCTTC. This codes for CASSQDHPRVVYNEQFF.

V gene TRBV18 combines with J gene TRBJ1-2; 10 positions match TRBD1. The V and J ends lost 5 bases and 6 bases, in that order; junction bases with no gene match: 12. The CDR3 totals 16 residues. Germline CDR1 reads KGHSH; CDR2 reads LQKENI. The CDR3 is CASSESTGTGADGYTF. For the CDR3, the DNA is TGTGCCAGCTCAGAATCCACCGGGACAGGGGCTGATGGCTACACCTTC.

V gene TRBV20-1 combines with J gene TRBJ2-7, with a tentative D call TRBD2 (5 bases). Germline lookup yields CDR1 DFQATT and CDR2 SNEGSKA (reference sequence). V lost 3 bases and J 7 bases, leaving 10 bases between the germline ends. CDR3 length: 11 residues. The CDR3: CSASFRGEQYF. CDR3 nucleotides: TGCAGTGCTAGTTTTCGGGGAGAGCAGTACTTC.

The genes are TRBV18 and TRBJ1-5; 7 nucleotides line up with TRBD1. CDR1 and CDR2 from the germline V gene are KGHSH and LQKENI. V shed 4 bases and J 0 bases; nucleotides not matched to a gene: 6. The CDR3 covers 16 residues. This chain's CDR3 is CASSQLTGDSNQPQHF. The CDR3 nucleotides read TGTGCCAGCTCACAACTAACAGGGGATAGCAATCAGCCCCAGCATTTT.

The CDR3 DNA is TGCGCCAGCAGCTTGGATGGCGGGGTCTTCACAGATACGCAGTATTTT. Its protein product is CASSLDGGVFTDTQYF. The chain couples TRBV5-1 to TRBJ2-3, with D possibly matching TRBD2 (6 bases). The V and J ends lost 0 bases and 2 bases respectively, with 13 bases between them. The CDR3 is 16 amino acids. Germline values: CDR1 SGHRS, CDR2 YFSETQ.

The chain is built from TRBV4-1 and TRBJ2-7; 11 bases are shared with TRBD2. The CDR3 extends over 16 amino acids. CDR1 is MGHRA and CDR2 is YSYEKL in the germline V gene. V dropped 1 base and J dropped 1; count of bases not matched to a gene: 3. The CDR3 sequence: CASSQGWTSGSYEQYF. Here the CDR3 DNA reads TGCGCCAGCAGCCAAGGATGGACTAGCGGGTCCTACGAGCAGTACTTC.

The chain recombines TRBV6-6 with TRBJ1-2; D is undetermined. Trimming removed 8 bases from V and 7 bases from J, with 14 bases in between. CDR1 and CDR2 from the germline V gene are MNHNY and SVGAGI (reference sequence). There are 12 residues in the CDR3. The CDR3 spells CASSRGGLGYTF. In DNA form, the CDR3 reads TGTGCCAGCTCTCGGGGAGGGCTTGGCTACACCTTC.

This clone was detected a few times. Here the CDR3 reads CASSGSQGDYSYNEQFF. The DNA for the CDR3 is TGCGCCAGCAGCGGATCCCAAGGGGATTACTCCTACAATGAGCAGTTCTTC. This chain joins TRBV10-1 and TRBJ2-1; D may be TRBD1 (5 bases). The ends were cut back, 6 bases at V and 0 bases at J, with 18 bases in the middle. There are 17 residues in the CDR3. The germline gives CDR1 WNHNN, CDR2 SYGVQD (reference sequence).

The chain links TRBV5-1 to TRBJ1-6, with a possible D match to TRBD1 (6 bases). V was trimmed by 10 bases and J by 6 bases, leaving 17 bases between them. Per the germline V gene, CDR1 is SGHRS and CDR2 is YFSETQ. The CDR3 extends over 14 amino acids. The CDR3: CASRLDSLNSPLHF. The CDR3 region has the DNA TGCGCCTCCCGGTTGGACAGCCTTAATTCACCCCTCCACTTT.

V gene TRBV5-6 combines with J gene TRBJ2-5, with D possibly being TRBD2 (5 bases). CDR1 and CDR2 (germline): SGHDT, YYEEEE. V was pared by 5 bases and J by 1 base, with 9 bases between. CDR3 size: 13 residues. The CDR3 nucleotides are TGTGCCAGCAGATACGGGGTCCAAGAGACCCAGTACTTC. Translated, it gives CASRYGVQETQYF.

The genes are TRBV16 and TRBJ2-3; maybe TRBD2 (6 bases). CDR3 size: 14 residues. Trimming removed 4 bases from V and 2 bases from J, with 10 bases in between. Germline values: CDR1 KGHSY, CDR2 FQNENV. CDR3 sequence reads: CASSRRDSTDTQYF. CDR3 in DNA: TGTGCCAGCAGCCGGCGGGACTCCACAGATACGCAGTATTTT.